This T cell receptor (beta chain) was captured in a study of blood T cells in healthy people across ages. The study, taken as a whole, reports: Among long-lived donors, naive CD4+ cells were more numerous and diversity higher than in aged donors. The study found TCR beta diversity correlated strongly with naive T cell percentage. Unsorted PBMCs ruled out conclusive naive versus antigen-experienced comparison.

The CDR3 extends over 12 amino acids. Per the germline V gene, CDR1 is MGHRA and CDR2 is YSYEKL. V lost 1 base, J lost 14 bases, and 11 bases lay in between. Alongside a J-beta primer mix, a sample-barcoded 5' primer served in a second PCR lasting 7 to 11 cycles. A 12-random-nucleotide template-switch adaptor tagged each cDNA molecule. TCRdb re-called the 5' RACE reads through MiXCR, storing one row per CDR3 protein. The table has a few hundred thousand distinct CDR3 sequences, around 29% seen once. Remarks on this clonotype: Its specificity is unknown.

The TCR sequence derives from a woman aged 70-85 years in good health. The sequenced sample consisted of blood. The rearrangement joins TRBV4-1 to TRBJ1-4; D call uncertain. The CDR3 sequence is CASSQAGSRLFF. DNA for the CDR3: TGCGCCAGCAGCCAAGCGGGGTCGAGGCTGTTTTTT.